This T cell receptor (beta chain) was captured by sequencing in a study of blood T cell repertoires in COVID-19. As for the study in general: Donors in the United States, Italy and Spain gave samples during acute or convalescent COVID-19.

The V gene's germline CDR1 is DFQATT and CDR2 SNEGSKA (reference sequence). This CDR3 is built from 15 residues. V was pared by 3 bases and J by 8 bases, with 22 bases between. Using immunoSEQ multiplex PCR, the repertoire was profiled, and TCRdb retains in-frame clones only, with some absent. In the table there are over 200,000 clones, about 90% of which are singletons. This clonotype originated in a middle-aged man with active or convalescent COVID-19. The specimen was peripheral blood. The J gene is TRBJ1-2, the V gene TRBV20-1; D remains unclear. The DNA of the CDR3 is TGCAGTGCTAGTAGGTGGGCCCCAACTAGTGAGGGCTACACCTTC. It translates to CSASRWAPTSEGYTF.